Given below is one TCR beta chain in context. This CDR3 has 16 amino acids. V dropped 3 bases and J dropped 4; count of bases not matched to a gene: 11. Looked up from germline, CDR1 is ENHRY and CDR2 is SYGVKD. Primers for the PCR totalled 60 Vbeta and 13 Jbeta. The table came from immunoSEQ multiplex PCR; TCRdb's copy has only in-frame clones and leaves some out. The sample shows over 200,000 clones, about 83% of them seen only once. The data were taken from a study of cytomegalovirus exposure and HLA in healthy donors. Sequenced sample: PBMCs. The source of this sequence is a human donor in good health. The V gene is TRBV10-3, the J gene TRBJ2-5, with 7 bases that match TRBD2. The CDR3 reads CAISDKTGGEGETQYF. The CDR3 DNA sequence: TGTGCCATCAGTGATAAGACCGGAGGGGAGGGAGAGACCCAGTACTTC.